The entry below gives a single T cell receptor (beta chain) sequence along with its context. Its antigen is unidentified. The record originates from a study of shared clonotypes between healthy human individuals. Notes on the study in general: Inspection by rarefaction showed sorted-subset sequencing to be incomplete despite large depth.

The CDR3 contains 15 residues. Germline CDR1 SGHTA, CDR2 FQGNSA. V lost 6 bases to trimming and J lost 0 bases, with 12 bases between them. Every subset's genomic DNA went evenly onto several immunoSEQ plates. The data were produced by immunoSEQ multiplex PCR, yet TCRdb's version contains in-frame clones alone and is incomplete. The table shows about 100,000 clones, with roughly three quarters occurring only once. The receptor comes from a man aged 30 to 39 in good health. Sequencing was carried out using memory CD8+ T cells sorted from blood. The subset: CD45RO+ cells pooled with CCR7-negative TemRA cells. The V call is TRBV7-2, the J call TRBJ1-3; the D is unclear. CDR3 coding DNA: TGTGCCAGCAGTCCCGACTCCTACTCTGGAAACACCATATATTTT. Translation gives CASSPDSYSGNTIYF.